These 3 T cell receptor beta chains were sequenced from one sample in a study of blood T cell repertoires in COVID-19. Only in-frame clones appear in the TCRdb table, and some are missing; sequencing was by immunoSEQ multiplex PCR. The sample consists of 69,000 or so clones, around 87% of them appearing once. The sample comprised peripheral blood. These receptors were obtained from a man aged 50 to 60 with acute or convalescent COVID-19.

The rearrangement uses TRBV4-1 and TRBJ2-3; 11 bases match TRBD1. In germline, CDR1 is MGHRA, CDR2 YSYEKL. The ends lost 2 bases at V and 3 bases at J; junction bases unmatched: 7. The CDR3 has 17 residues. CDR3 loop: CASSQNAGQGGTDTQYF. Written as DNA, the CDR3 is TGCGCCAGCAGCCAAAACGCGGGACAGGGGGGTACAGATACGCAGTATTTT.

This clone has more than one count but fewer than ten. This sequence joins TRBV18 and TRBJ1-2, with 8 bases matching TRBD1. The CDR3 length is 15 residues. V was clipped by 4 bases and J by 0 bases; unmatched bases: 4. The germline V gene has CDR1 KGHSH and CDR2 LQKENI. The CDR3 here is CASSLMGQANYGYTF. In DNA, the CDR3 is TGTGCCAGCTCACTGATGGGACAGGCTAACTATGGCTACACCTTC. The full variable domain, rest sourced from reference TRBV18 and TRBJ1-2, is NAGVMQNPRHLVRRRGQEARLRCSPMKGHSHVYWYRQLPEEGLKFMVYLQKENIIDESGMPKERFSAEFPKEGPSILRIQQVVRGDSAAYFCASSLMGQANYGYTFGSGTRLTVV.

The gene calls are TRBV19 and TRBJ1-2; 11 nucleotides align to TRBD1. V lost 5 bases, J lost 4 bases, and 6 bases stayed unmatched. The CDR3 sequence is 15 residues long. Looked up from germline, CDR1 is LNHDA and CDR2 is SQIVND (reference sequence). As DNA, the CDR3 is TGTGCCAGTAGTCTCGGACAGGGGGCGAGCTATGGCTACACCTTC. It translates to CASSLGQGASYGYTF.